These 7 T cell receptor beta chains came from one sample sequenced in a study of T-cell reconstitution after alpha-beta-depleted transplantation in children. Unique molecular identifiers were incorporated when the TCRbeta library was constructed. One entry per CDR3 protein, called by TCRdb with MiXCR from the PCR reads. The sample lists roughly 200,000 distinct CDR3 sequences, approximately 10% occurring once. This specimen was PBMCs from the stem cell graft donor, taken from the stem cell graft. These receptors all come from a human donor who donated a stem cell graft to a child with acute lymphoblastic leukemia.

This clonotype showed up many times. The rearrangement links TRBV20-1 to TRBJ2-1; D remains ambiguous. The CDR3 extends over 16 amino acids. CDR1 is DFQATT, CDR2 SNEGSKA, per germline (reference sequence). The ends were cut back, 4 bases at V and 5 bases at J, with 21 bases in the middle. This CDR3 reads CSANPEMKPLNNEQFF. CDR3 coding DNA: TGCAGTGCTAACCCAGAAATGAAACCCTTAAACAATGAGCAGTTCTTC.

The sample holds a few counts of this clonotype. The gene calls are TRBV5-1 and TRBJ1-3; D is unclear. Germline V lookup: CDR1 SGHRS, CDR2 YFSETQ. The V end lost 0 bases, the J end lost 0 bases, and 7 bases lay between the germline ends. The CDR3 runs 15 residues. CDR3 DNA sequence: TGCGCCAGCAGCTTGGACCGGGTCTCTGGAAACACCATATATTTT. Translating gives CASSLDRVSGNTIYF.

This clonotype was counted many times. V is TRBV12-3 or TRBV12-4 and J is TRBJ2-3; D gene ambiguous. Trimming stripped 4 bases from V and 6 bases from J, with 8 bases between. CDR3 length: 12 residues. The CDR3: CASSSLGDTQYF. The CDR3 DNA reads TGTGCCAGCAGTTCCCTAGGGGATACGCAGTATTTT.

This clonotype was recorded many times. V and J are TRBV28 and TRBJ1-1; a possible D gene is TRBD1 (5 bases). This CDR3 is built from 12 residues. CDR1 is MDHEN and CDR2 is SYDVKM in the germline V gene. V lost 4 bases to trimming and J lost 10 bases, with 13 bases between them. Here the CDR3 reads CASSSNPRGAFF. The CDR3 DNA reads TGTGCCAGCAGTTCTAACCCTAGGGGAGCTTTCTTT. The full variable domain, with the rest looked up from reference TRBV28 and TRBJ1-1, is DVKVTQSSRYLVKRTGEKVFLECVQDMDHENMFWYRQDPGLGLRLIYFSYDVKMKEKGDIPEGYSVSREKKERFSLILESASTNQTSMYLCASSSNPRGAFFGQGTRLTVV.

The chain recombines TRBV5-5 with TRBJ1-5, with D perhaps matching TRBD1 (6 bases). Germline values: CDR1 SGHKS, CDR2 YYEKEE (reference sequence). The V end was cut by 1 base, the J end by 5 bases, with 19 bases between. This CDR3 has 17 amino acids. CDR3 in DNA: TGTGCCAGCAGCTTGCAGTTTAGGACAGTAGGGGATCAGCCCCAGCATTTT. Its protein product is CASSLQFRTVGDQPQHF.

At least ten counts were recorded for this clonotype. The chain links TRBV29-1 to TRBJ1-1; possibly TRBD1 for D (5 bases). Germline lookup yields CDR1 SQVTM and CDR2 ANQGSEA. The length of the CDR3 is 12 residues. V lost 7 bases and J 0 bases, leaving 9 bases between the germline ends. The CDR3 loop reads CSARQLNTEAFF. For the CDR3, the DNA is TGCAGCGCCCGACAGTTGAACACTGAAGCTTTCTTT.

This clonotype has at least ten counts. The chain recombines TRBV12-3 or TRBV12-4 with TRBJ1-5; a weak D match, TRBD1 (6 bases). The length of the CDR3 is 14 residues. The ends were cut back, 5 bases at V and 5 bases at J, with 13 bases in the middle. CDR3 sequence (DNA): TGTGCCAGCAGTATGACAGGAGGGCATCAGCCCCAGCATTTT. Protein: CASSMTGGHQPQHF.